This TCR beta chain came from a study of response to subunit inactivated influenza vaccine. Findings and caveats of the study: A suggestion made by the authors is that each seasonal influenza vaccination recruits few new T cells.

One entry per CDR3 protein, called by TCRdb with MiXCR from the RT-PCR reads. The table has over 800,000 distinct CDR3 sequences, approximately 22% seen once; the top ten hold about 9.4%. For this clonotype: Antigen: not known.

Germline assignment: CDR1 DFQATT and CDR2 SNEGSKA (reference sequence). Trimming removed 6 bases at V and 8 bases at J, with 20 bases between. The CDR3 extends over 14 amino acids. This sequence was found in a man in his forties or fifties who received an inactivated influenza vaccine. The rearrangement joins TRBV20-1 to TRBJ2-4; D is tentatively TRBD1 or TRBD2 (5 bases each). The sequences come from PBMCs from blood, collected around 5 days after vaccination. CDR3 bases: TGCAGTGCAACCGGGACCTTTTTATCTGACATTCAGTACTTC. It translates to CSATGTFLSDIQYF.